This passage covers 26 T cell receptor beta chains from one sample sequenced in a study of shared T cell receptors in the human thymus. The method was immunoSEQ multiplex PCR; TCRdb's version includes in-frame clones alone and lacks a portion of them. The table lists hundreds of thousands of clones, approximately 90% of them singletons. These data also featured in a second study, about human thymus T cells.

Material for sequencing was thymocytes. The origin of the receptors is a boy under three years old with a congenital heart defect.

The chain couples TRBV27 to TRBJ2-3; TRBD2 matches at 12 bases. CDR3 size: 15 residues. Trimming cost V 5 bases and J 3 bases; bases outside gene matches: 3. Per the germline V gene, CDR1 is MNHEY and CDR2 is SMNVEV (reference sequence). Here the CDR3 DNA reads TGTGCCAGCAGTACTAGCGGGAGGAATACAGATACGCAGTATTTT. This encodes CASSTSGRNTDTQYF.

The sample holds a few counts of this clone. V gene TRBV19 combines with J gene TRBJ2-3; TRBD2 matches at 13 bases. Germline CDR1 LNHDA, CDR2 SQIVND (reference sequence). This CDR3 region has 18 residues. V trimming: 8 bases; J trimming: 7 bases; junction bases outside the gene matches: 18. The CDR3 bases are TGTGCCAGTTCTGGCCCCCCCCAACTAGCGGGAGGGCTGAATACGCAGTATTTT. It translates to CASSGPPQLAGGLNTQYF.

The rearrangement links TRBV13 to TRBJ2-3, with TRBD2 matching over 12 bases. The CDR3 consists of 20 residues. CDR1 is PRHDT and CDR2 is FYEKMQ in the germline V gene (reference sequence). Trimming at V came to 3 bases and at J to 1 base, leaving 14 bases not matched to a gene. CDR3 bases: TGTGCCAGCAGCTTCGGACCGAGACTAGCGGGAGATGTAGGCACAGATACGCAGTATTTT. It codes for CASSFGPRLAGDVGTDTQYF.

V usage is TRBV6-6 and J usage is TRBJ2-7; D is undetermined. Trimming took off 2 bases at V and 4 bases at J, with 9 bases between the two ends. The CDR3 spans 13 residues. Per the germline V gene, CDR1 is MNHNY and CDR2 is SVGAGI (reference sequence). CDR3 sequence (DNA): TGTGCCAGCAGTTACCCCGAGTGGTACGAGCAGTACTTC. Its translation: CASSYPEWYEQYF.

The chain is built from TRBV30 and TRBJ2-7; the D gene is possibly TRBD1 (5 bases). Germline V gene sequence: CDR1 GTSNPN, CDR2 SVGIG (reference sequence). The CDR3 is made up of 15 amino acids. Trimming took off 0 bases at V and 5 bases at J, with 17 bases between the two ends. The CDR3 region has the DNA TGTGCCTGGAGTGTCGGGTATCAGGGTATCCACGAGCAGTACTTC. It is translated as CAWSVGYQGIHEQYF.

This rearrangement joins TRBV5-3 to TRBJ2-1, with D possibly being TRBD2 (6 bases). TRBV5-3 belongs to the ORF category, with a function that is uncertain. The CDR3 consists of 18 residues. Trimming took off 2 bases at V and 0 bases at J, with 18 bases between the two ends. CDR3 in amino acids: CARSLTSRCSGSYNEQFF. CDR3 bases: TGTGCCAGAAGCTTAACTAGCCGGTGCTCGGGCTCCTACAATGAGCAGTTCTTC.

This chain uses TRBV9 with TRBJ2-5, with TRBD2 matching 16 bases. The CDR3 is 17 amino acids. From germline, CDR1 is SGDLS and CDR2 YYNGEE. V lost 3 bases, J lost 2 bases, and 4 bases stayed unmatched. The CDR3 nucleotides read TGTGCCAGCAGCGCGGGACTAGCGGGAGGGATACAAGAGACCCAGTACTTC. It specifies CASSAGLAGGIQETQYF.

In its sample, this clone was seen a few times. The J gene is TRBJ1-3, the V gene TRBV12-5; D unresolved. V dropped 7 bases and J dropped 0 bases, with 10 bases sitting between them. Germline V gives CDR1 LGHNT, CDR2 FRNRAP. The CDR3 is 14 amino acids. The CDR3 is CASVFPSSGNTIYF. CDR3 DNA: TGTGCTAGTGTTTTTCCGAGCTCTGGAAACACCATATATTTT.

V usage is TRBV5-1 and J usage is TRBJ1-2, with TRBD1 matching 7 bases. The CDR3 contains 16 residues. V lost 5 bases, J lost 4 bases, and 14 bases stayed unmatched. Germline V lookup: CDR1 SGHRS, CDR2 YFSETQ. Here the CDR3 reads CASRTHRDRSSYGYTF. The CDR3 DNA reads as TGCGCCAGCAGAACCCACCGGGACAGAAGTTCCTATGGCTACACCTTC. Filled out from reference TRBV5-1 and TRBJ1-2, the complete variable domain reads KAGVTQTPRYLIKTRGQQVTLSCSPISGHRSVSWYQQTPGQGLQFLFEYFSETQRNKGNFPGRFSGRQFSNSRSEMNVSTLELGDSALYLCASRTHRDRSSYGYTFGSGTRLTVV.

The chain's CDR3 is CASSGRECEQYF. The CDR3 DNA is TGTGCCAGCAGCGGGAGGGAGTGTGAGCAGTACTTC. The V and J genes are TRBV28 and TRBJ2-7, with 8 bases matching TRBD2. V was clipped by 6 bases and J by 7 bases; unmatched bases: 5. This CDR3 contains 12 residues. From germline, CDR1 is MDHEN and CDR2 SYDVKM.

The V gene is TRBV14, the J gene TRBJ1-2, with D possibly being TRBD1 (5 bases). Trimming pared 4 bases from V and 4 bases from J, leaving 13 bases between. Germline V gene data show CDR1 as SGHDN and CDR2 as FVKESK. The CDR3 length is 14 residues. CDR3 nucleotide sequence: TGTGCCAGCAGCCCCAGCAGGGCCTTCTATGGCTACACCTTC. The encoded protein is CASSPSRAFYGYTF.

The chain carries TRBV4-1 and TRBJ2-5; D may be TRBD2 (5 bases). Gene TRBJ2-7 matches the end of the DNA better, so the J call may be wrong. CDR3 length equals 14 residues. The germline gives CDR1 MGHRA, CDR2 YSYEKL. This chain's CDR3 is CASSQERTRGEQYF. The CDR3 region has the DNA TGCGCCAGCAGCCAAGAACGGACTCGCGGCGAGCAGTACTTC.

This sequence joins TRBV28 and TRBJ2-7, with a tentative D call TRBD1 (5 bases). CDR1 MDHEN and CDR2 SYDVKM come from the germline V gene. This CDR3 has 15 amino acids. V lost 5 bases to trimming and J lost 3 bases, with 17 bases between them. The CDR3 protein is CASSAARQLLYEQYF. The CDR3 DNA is TGTGCCAGCAGTGCGGCCCGACAGTTGCTCTACGAGCAGTACTTC.

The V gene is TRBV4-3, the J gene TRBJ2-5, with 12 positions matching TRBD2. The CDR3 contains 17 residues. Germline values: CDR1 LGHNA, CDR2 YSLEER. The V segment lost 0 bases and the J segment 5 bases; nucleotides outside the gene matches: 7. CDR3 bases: TGCGCCAGCAGCCAAGATTCGGGACTAGCGGGCCGGGAGACCCAGTACTTC. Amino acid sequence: CASSQDSGLAGRETQYF.

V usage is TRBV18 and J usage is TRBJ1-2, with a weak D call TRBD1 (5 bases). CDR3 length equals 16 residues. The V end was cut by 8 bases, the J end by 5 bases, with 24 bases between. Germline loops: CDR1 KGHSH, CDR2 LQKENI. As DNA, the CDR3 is TGTGCCAGCGCCGACCTTGGGCAGGGAGGTGAATATGGCTACACCTTC. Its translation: CASADLGQGGEYGYTF.

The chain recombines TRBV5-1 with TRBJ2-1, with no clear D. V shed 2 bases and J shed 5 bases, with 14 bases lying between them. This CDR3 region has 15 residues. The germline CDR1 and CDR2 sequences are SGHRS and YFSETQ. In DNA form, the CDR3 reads TGCGCCAGCAGCTTACCGCCCCCTGGGCACAATGAGCAGTTCTTC. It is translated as CASSLPPPGHNEQFF.

CDR3 in DNA: TGTGCCAGTAGTATAGGTCGCGCTAGCGGGAGCTTCTACAATGAGCAGTTCTTC. Translation: CASSIGRASGSFYNEQFF. V usage is TRBV19 and J usage is TRBJ2-1; 10 bases are shared with TRBD2. This CDR3 has 18 residues. V shed 1 base, J shed 3 bases, and the junction held 9 bases outside the gene matches. Germline assignment: CDR1 LNHDA and CDR2 SQIVND (reference sequence).

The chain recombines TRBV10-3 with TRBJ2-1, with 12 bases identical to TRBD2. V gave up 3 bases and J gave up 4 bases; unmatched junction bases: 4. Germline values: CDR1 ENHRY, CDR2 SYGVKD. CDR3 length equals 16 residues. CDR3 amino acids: CAISDGGLAGYNEQFF. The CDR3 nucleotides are TGTGCCATCAGTGACGGAGGACTAGCGGGATACAATGAGCAGTTCTTC.

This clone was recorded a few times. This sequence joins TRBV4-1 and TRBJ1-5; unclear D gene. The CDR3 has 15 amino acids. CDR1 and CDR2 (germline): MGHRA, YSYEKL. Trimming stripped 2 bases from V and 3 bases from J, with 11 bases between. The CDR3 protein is CASSQKQSTNQPQHF. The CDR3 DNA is TGCGCCAGCAGCCAAAAACAAAGTACCAATCAGCCCCAGCATTTT.

The CDR3 DNA reads as TGTGCCAGCAGTTCGACGGGGGTCTCCTACAATGAGCAGTTCTTC. Translating it yields CASSSTGVSYNEQFF. The chain couples TRBV28 to TRBJ2-1, with a tentative D call TRBD2 (6 bases). The V end lost 4 bases, the J end lost 0 bases, and 10 bases lay between the germline ends. Germline loops: CDR1 MDHEN, CDR2 SYDVKM. The CDR3 has 15 amino acids.

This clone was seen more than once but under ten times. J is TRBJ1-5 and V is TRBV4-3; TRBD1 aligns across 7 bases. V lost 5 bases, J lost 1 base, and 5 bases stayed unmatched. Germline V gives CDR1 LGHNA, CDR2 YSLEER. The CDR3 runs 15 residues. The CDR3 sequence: CASSRDRTSNQPQHF. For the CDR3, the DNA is TGCGCCAGCAGCAGGGACAGAACAAGCAATCAGCCCCAGCATTTT.

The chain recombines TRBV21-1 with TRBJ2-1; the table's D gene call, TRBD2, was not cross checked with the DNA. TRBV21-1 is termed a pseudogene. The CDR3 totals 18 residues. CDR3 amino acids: CASSKVELGGHSYNEQFF. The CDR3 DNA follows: TGTGCCAGCAGCAAAGTAGAGTTGGGAGGCCACTCCTACAATGAGCAGTTCTTC.

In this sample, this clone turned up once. The CDR3 DNA reads as TGCGCCAGCAGCTCCGGGACTAGCGAGAGATACTACTACGAGCAGTACTTC. Amino acids: CASSSGTSERYYYEQYF. The chain couples TRBV4-3 to TRBJ2-7; 10 bases are shared with TRBD2. The CDR3 spans 17 residues. Germline V lookup: CDR1 LGHNA, CDR2 YSLEER. The V gene end was trimmed by 5 bases and the J gene end by 3 bases; junction bases not matched to a gene: 13.

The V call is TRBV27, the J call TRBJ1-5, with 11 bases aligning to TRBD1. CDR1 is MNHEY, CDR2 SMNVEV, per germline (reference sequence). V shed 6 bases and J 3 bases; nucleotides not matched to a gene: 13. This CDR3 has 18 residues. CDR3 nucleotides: TGTGCCAGCAGCCGGAGGGACAGGGGGACCCCGTCCAATCAGCCCCAGCATTTT. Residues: CASSRRDRGTPSNQPQHF.

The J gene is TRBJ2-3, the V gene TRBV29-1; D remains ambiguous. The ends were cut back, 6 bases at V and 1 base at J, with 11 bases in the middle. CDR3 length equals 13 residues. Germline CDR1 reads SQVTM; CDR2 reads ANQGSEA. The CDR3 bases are TGCAGCGTGAGGCGAAGCTGCACAGATACGCAGTATTTT. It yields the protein CSVRRSCTDTQYF.

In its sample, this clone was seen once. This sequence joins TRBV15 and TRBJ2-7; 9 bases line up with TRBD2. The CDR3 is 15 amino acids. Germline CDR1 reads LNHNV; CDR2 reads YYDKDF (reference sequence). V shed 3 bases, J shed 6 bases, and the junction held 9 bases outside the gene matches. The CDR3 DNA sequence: TGTGCCACCAGCAGGGAAATAGCGGGAGTGGGCGAGCAGTACTTC. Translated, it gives CATSREIAGVGEQYF.